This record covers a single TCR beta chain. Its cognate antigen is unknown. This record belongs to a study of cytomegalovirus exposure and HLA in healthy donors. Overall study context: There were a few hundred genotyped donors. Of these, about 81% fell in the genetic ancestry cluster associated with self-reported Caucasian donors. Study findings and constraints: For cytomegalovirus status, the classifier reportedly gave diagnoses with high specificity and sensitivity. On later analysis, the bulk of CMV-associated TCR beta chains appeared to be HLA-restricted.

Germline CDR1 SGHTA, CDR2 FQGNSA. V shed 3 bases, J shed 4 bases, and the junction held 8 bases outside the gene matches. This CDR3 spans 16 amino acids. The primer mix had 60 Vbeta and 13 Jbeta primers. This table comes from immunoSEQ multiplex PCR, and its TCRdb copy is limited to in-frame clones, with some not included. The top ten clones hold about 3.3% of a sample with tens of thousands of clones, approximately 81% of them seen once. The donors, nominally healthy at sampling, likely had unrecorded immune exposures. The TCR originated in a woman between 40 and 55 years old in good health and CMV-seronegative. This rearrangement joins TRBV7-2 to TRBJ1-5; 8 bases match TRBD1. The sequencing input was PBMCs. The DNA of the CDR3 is TGTGCCAGCAGCTTTGACCGGACAGGGAGGAATCAGCCCCAGCATTTT. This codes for CASSFDRTGRNQPQHF.